Listed here are 28 T cell receptor beta chains from one sample, sequenced in a study of blood T cell repertoires in COVID-19 (dated by TCRdb to 2018 to 2021). The library came from the immunoSEQ multiplex PCR assay. In TCRdb, the immuneACCESS table is reduced to in-frame sequences with V and J assigned. These tables do not hold every clone; where another copy was compared, an unresolved V gene accounts for under half, and the others remain unexplained. The sample records about 300,000 clones, nearly 90% of which are singletons. The ten largest clones represent less than 6% of the sample. Sequenced input: PBMCs or T cells enriched from blood (not recorded which). These receptors were obtained from a woman aged 30 to 39 who had recovered from COVID-19.

V is TRBV7-9 and J is TRBJ2-7, with D tentatively TRBD1 (6 bases). Germline lookup yields CDR1 SEHNR and CDR2 FQNEAQ (reference sequence). The CDR3 totals 13 residues. Trimming took 5 bases from V and 3 from J, leaving 11 bases between them. The CDR3 coding sequence is TGTGCCAGCAGCCCCGGACAGAACTACGAGCAGTACTTC. Encoded protein: CASSPGQNYEQYF. The full variable domain, its missing parts supplied by reference TRBV7-9 and TRBJ2-7, is DTGVSQNPRHKITKRGQNVTFRCDPISEHNRLYWYRQTLGQGPEFLTYFQNEAQLEKSRLLSDRFSAERPKGSFSTLEIQRTEQGDSAMYLCASSPGQNYEQYFGPGTRLTVT.

The rearrangement links TRBV19 to TRBJ1-2; D is possibly TRBD1 (5 bases). V lost 0 bases to trimming and J lost 8 bases, with 19 bases between them. The length of the CDR3 is 16 residues. Germline V CDR1 and CDR2: LNHDA, SQIVND (reference sequence). The DNA of the CDR3 is TGTGCCAGTAGTATAGATCCAGGGCTTACGGCGGGGGGCTACACCTTC. Amino acids: CASSIDPGLTAGGYTF.

V and J are TRBV5-5 and TRBJ2-7; TRBD1 matches at 8 bases. The CDR3 spans 13 residues. Germline trimming cut 4 bases from V and 2 bases from J; bases unmatched to any gene: 2. Germline assignment: CDR1 SGHKS and CDR2 YYEKEE (reference sequence). The CDR3 spells CASSRQGTYEQYF. In DNA form, the CDR3 reads TGTGCCAGCAGCCGACAGGGGACCTACGAGCAGTACTTC.

The chain employs TRBV10-3 and TRBJ1-2; no clear D. V was trimmed by 8 bases and J by 7 bases, leaving 14 bases between them. The CDR3 totals 12 residues. Germline CDR1 ENHRY, CDR2 SYGVKD. The CDR3 protein is CAIFDAVSGYTF. In nucleotides, the CDR3 is TGTGCCATCTTCGACGCGGTGAGTGGCTACACCTTC.

The chain recombines TRBV14 with TRBJ2-5, with TRBD1 matching over 8 bases. Germline lookup yields CDR1 SGHDN and CDR2 FVKESK. The CDR3 consists of 13 residues. Trimming at V came to 4 bases and at J to 5 bases, leaving 3 bases not matched to a gene. The CDR3 loop is CASSPTGGETQYF. Written as DNA, the CDR3 is TGTGCCAGCAGCCCCACAGGGGGGGAGACCCAGTACTTC.

This clone was seen only once. The chain joins TRBV5-1 to TRBJ1-1, with TRBD1 as a possible D gene (6 bases). CDR1 SGHRS and CDR2 YFSETQ come from the germline V gene. CDR3 length equals 13 residues. The ends were cut back, 7 bases at V and 1 base at J, with 11 bases in the middle. CDR3 sequence reads: CASRRQENTEAFF. The CDR3 DNA sequence: TGCGCCAGCCGAAGACAGGAGAACACTGAAGCTTTCTTT. Complete variable domain (other parts from reference TRBV5-1 and TRBJ1-1): KAGVTQTPRYLIKTRGQQVTLSCSPISGHRSVSWYQQTPGQGLQFLFEYFSETQRNKGNFPGRFSGRQFSNSRSEMNVSTLELGDSALYLCASRRQENTEAFFGQGTRLTVV.

This clone was recorded a few times. V is TRBV18 and J is TRBJ2-7; 8 bases are a match to TRBD1. CDR3 length: 15 amino acids. J gave up 5 bases and V 5 bases, and 11 bases lay outside the gene matches. From germline, CDR1 is KGHSH and CDR2 LQKENI. CDR3 sequence reads: CASSTKVTGVDEQYF. CDR3 bases: TGTGCCAGCTCAACAAAAGTGACAGGGGTGGACGAGCAGTACTTC.

The sample holds one count of this clone. The chain recombines TRBV2 with TRBJ1-3; weak D call: TRBD1 (5 bases). Trimming pared 6 bases from V and 0 bases from J, leaving 9 bases between. Germline loops: CDR1 SNHLY, CDR2 FYNNEI. CDR3 size: 14 residues. CDR3: CASRQDSSGNTIYF. The CDR3 coding sequence is TGTGCCAGCAGACAAGACAGCTCTGGAAACACCATATATTTT.

V and J are TRBV5-1 and TRBJ1-4, with D perhaps TRBD1 (6 bases). The CDR3 consists of 17 residues. Trimming shortened V by 5 bases and J by 5 bases, and 22 bases separated the two germline ends. CDR1 SGHRS and CDR2 YFSETQ come from the germline V gene. CDR3 sequence (DNA): TGCGCCAGCAGAGTGGGGCAGGGGCCGACCCCAAATGAAAAACTGTTTTTT. It codes for CASRVGQGPTPNEKLFF.

J is TRBJ1-6 and V is TRBV9; 7 bases align to TRBD1. The CDR3 is 17 amino acids. The V gene's germline CDR1 is SGDLS and CDR2 YYNGEE. V was pared by 0 bases and J by 7 bases, with 10 bases of the junction left unmatched. The CDR3 protein is CASSVGPQGTANSPLHF. The CDR3 coding sequence is TGTGCCAGCAGCGTAGGACCACAGGGGACAGCAAATTCACCCCTCCACTTT.

The J gene is TRBJ2-7, the V gene TRBV5-4; TRBD2 is a possible D gene (6 bases). Trimming left V 5 bases short and J 2 bases short, with 11 bases between. This CDR3 is 13 amino acids long. The germline CDR1 and CDR2 sequences are SGHNT and YYREEE (reference sequence). The CDR3 region has the DNA TGTGCCAGCAGTACTCGGGGGACCTACGAGCAGTACTTC. This gives the protein CASSTRGTYEQYF.

In this sample, this clone turned up once. The V gene is TRBV5-1, the J gene TRBJ2-6; 9 bases line up with TRBD1. The CDR3 contains 18 residues. CDR1 and CDR2 (germline): SGHRS, YFSETQ. V lost 2 bases to trimming and J lost 1 base; unmatched junction nucleotides: 7. The CDR3 reads CASSLTGTGYSGANVLTF. DNA of the CDR3: TGCGCCAGCAGCTTAACCGGGACAGGGTATTCTGGGGCCAACGTCCTGACTTTC.

V and J are TRBV19 and TRBJ2-7; perhaps TRBD2 as D (6 bases). The germline V and J ends were trimmed by 11 bases and 4 bases, with 18 bases remaining between them. The CDR3 is 13 amino acids. Germline V lookup: CDR1 LNHDA, CDR2 SQIVND (reference sequence). The CDR3 DNA is TGTGCCTGTGGGGGGAGAGCCGGGTACGAGCAGTACTTC. It codes for CACGGRAGYEQYF.

The chain has TRBV4-1 and TRBJ1-2; maybe TRBD1 (6 bases). CDR1 is MGHRA and CDR2 is YSYEKL in the germline V gene. V shed 5 bases and J shed 5 bases, with 15 bases lying between them. The CDR3 runs to 14 residues. The CDR3 nucleotides are TGCGCCAGCAGCGACCGGACAGAAGAGTATGGCTACACCTTC. Its translation is CASSDRTEEYGYTF.

The chain combines TRBV28 with TRBJ2-7; a possible D gene is TRBD2 (7 bases). Germline CDR1 reads MDHEN; CDR2 reads SYDVKM. The CDR3 runs to 14 residues. The V end lost 5 bases, the J end lost 4 bases, and 15 bases lay between the germline ends. The CDR3 bases are TGTGCCAGCAGTGGGGGGGGCGCGTCATACGAGCAGTACTTC. This translates into CASSGGGASYEQYF.

The rearrangement joins TRBV29-1 to TRBJ2-4; TRBD2 agrees at 11 bases. Germline CDR1 SQVTM, CDR2 ANQGSEA. The CDR3 contains 18 residues. Trimming removed 6 bases from V and 0 bases from J; junction bases left unmatched: 13. CDR3 in DNA: TGCAGCGTCGGATCGGGGCTAGCGGGGGGTCTAGCCAAAAACATTCAGTACTTC. Encoded protein: CSVGSGLAGGLAKNIQYF. Drawing the rest from reference TRBV29-1 and TRBJ2-4, the complete variable domain is SAVISQKPSRDICQRGTSLTIQCQVDSQVTMMFWYRQQPGQSLTLIATANQGSEATYESGFVIDKFPISRPNLTFSTLTVSNMSPEDSSIYLCSVGSGLAGGLAKNIQYFGAGTRLSVL.

The chain employs TRBV3-1 (or the pseudogene TRBV3-2) and TRBJ2-1; D is perhaps TRBD1 (5 bases). The CDR3 sequence is 15 residues long. The germline V gene has CDR1 LGHDT and CDR2 YNNKEL (reference sequence). The V end was cut by 4 bases, the J end by 5 bases, with 15 bases between. Here the CDR3 DNA reads TGTGCCAGCAGCCCCCGGCAGGGAATCGACAATGAGCAGTTCTTC. The encoded protein is CASSPRQGIDNEQFF.

The table lists this clone with a few counts. The V call is TRBV6-1, the J call TRBJ1-2, with 8 bases fitting TRBD1. This CDR3 has 16 residues. The trim removed 4 bases at V and 8 bases at J, leaving 15 bases unmatched. Germline V lookup: CDR1 MNHNS, CDR2 SASEGT. CDR3 region: CASSGLGAQGAEGYTF. CDR3 DNA sequence: TGTGCCAGCAGTGGATTGGGGGCTCAGGGGGCGGAAGGCTACACCTTC.

This clone was seen more than once but under ten times. The genes are TRBV2 and TRBJ2-3; D unclear. The CDR3 loop spans 13 amino acids. Germline CDR1 reads SNHLY; CDR2 reads FYNNEI. V lost 4 bases and J lost 2, with 7 bases in between. The CDR3 here is CASSAPDTDTQYF. In DNA form, the CDR3 reads TGTGCCAGCAGTGCCCCAGACACAGATACGCAGTATTTT.

The genes are TRBV7-9 and TRBJ1-3; D not certain. Germline-derived CDR1 and CDR2 are SEHNR and FQNEAQ (reference sequence). This CDR3 spans 16 amino acids. V was shortened by 5 bases and J by 0 bases, with 14 bases between the two germline ends. Here the CDR3 reads CASSPRGGHSGNTIYF. The CDR3 region has the DNA TGTGCCAGCAGCCCCCGGGGAGGGCACTCTGGAAACACCATATATTTT.

The rearrangement uses TRBV6-5 and TRBJ1-5; 12 nucleotides line up with TRBD1. J gave up 6 bases and V 6 bases, and 6 bases lay outside the gene matches. The CDR3 runs 15 residues. The germline V gene encodes CDR1 MNHEY and CDR2 SVGAGI. For the CDR3, the DNA is TGTGCCAGCAGGCCGGGACAGGGGGCACGTCAGCCCCAGCATTTT. This sequence encodes CASRPGQGARQPQHF.

V usage is TRBV11-2 and J usage is TRBJ1-1; D perhaps matches TRBD1 (6 bases). Germline V gives CDR1 SGHAT, CDR2 FQNNGV. The CDR3 extends over 14 amino acids. V was shortened by 8 bases and J by 4 bases, with 17 bases between the two germline ends. CDR3 coding DNA: TGTGCCAGCCTCAGGTTAACAGGGACCACTGAAGCTTTCTTT. This encodes CASLRLTGTTEAFF.

This chain joins TRBV7-3 and TRBJ2-3; D is possibly TRBD1 (6 bases). This CDR3 region has 16 residues. Trimming took 8 bases from V and 2 from J, leaving 20 bases between them. The germline gives CDR1 SGHTA, CDR2 FQGTGA. CDR3 nucleotides: TGTGCCAGCTCCTTAACGGGTCCAGGGGCCACAGATACGCAGTATTTT. Its translation: CASSLTGPGATDTQYF.

This rearrangement joins TRBV13 to TRBJ1-5; D not certain. Germline CDR1 is PRHDT and CDR2 is FYEKMQ (reference sequence). The germline V and J ends were trimmed by 5 bases and 6 bases, with 14 bases remaining between them. The CDR3 spans 14 residues. The CDR3 loop reads CASSLGGSSQPQHF. The CDR3 DNA is TGTGCCAGCAGCCTGGGAGGGAGTAGTCAGCCCCAGCATTTT.

This rearrangement joins TRBV11-1 to TRBJ1-1; D gene ambiguous. CDR3 size: 14 residues. Trimming pared 5 bases from V and 6 bases from J, leaving 16 bases between. The V gene's germline CDR1 is SGHAT and CDR2 FQDESV (reference sequence). CDR3: CASSPSPVASEAFF. CDR3 DNA: TGTGCCAGCAGCCCCTCGCCGGTAGCTTCTGAAGCTTTCTTT.

The V gene is TRBV12-5, the J gene TRBJ2-1, with D tentatively TRBD1 (8 bases). Germline CDR1 is LGHNT and CDR2 is FRNRAP. This CDR3 comprises 13 residues. Between the trimmed V and J ends, which lost 9 bases and 8 bases, there was a span of 17 bases. CDR3 nucleotide sequence: TGTGCTAGCCGCAGGACAGGGAGGGATGAGCAGTTCTTC. Its protein product is CASRRTGRDEQFF. Variable domain in full (rest from reference TRBV12-5 and TRBJ2-1): DARVTQTPRHKVTEMGQEVTMRCQPILGHNTVFWYRQTMMQGLELLAYFRNRAPLDDSGMPKDRFSAEMPDATLATLKIQPSEPRDSAVYFCASRRTGRDEQFFGPGTRLTVL.

Note on this clone: The same CDR3 is also encoded by other DNA sequences in this sample. The chain joins TRBV19 to TRBJ1-2; 8 bases line up with TRBD1. Looked up from germline, CDR1 is LNHDA and CDR2 is SQIVND (reference sequence). The J segment lost 3 bases and the V segment lost 3 bases, leaving 3 bases of the junction unmatched. CDR3 length equals 14 residues. The CDR3 bases are TGTGCCAGTAGTATCGACAGGGGAGACTATGGCTACACCTTC. It encodes CASSIDRGDYGYTF.

This rearrangement joins TRBV5-1 to TRBJ1-2; D is undetermined. Germline CDR1 SGHRS, CDR2 YFSETQ. V was pared by 0 bases and J by 7 bases, with 13 bases between. The length of the CDR3 is 14 residues. In nucleotides, the CDR3 is TGCGCCAGCAGCTTGGGACACCTGGCGGGTGGCTACACCTTC. Translating gives CASSLGHLAGGYTF.